This TCR beta chain is from a study of radiotherapy plus CTLA-4 blockade in lung cancer. Looking at the study overall: Among all patients, roughly 17% showed objective responses, while about 34% had disease control.

Study outcomes and limitations: Early clonal dynamics of blood T cells, together with interferon-beta, were reported as the best response predictor. Blood-borne expansion of tumor-derived TCR clones followed radiotherapy plus ipilimumab.

About this clone: Its cognate antigen is unknown.

The table came from immunoSEQ multiplex PCR; TCRdb's copy has only in-frame clones and leaves some out. The data show around 80,000 clones, around 76% seen once. Focal radiation was given together with CTLA-4 blockade (ipilimumab) to patients with chemo-refractory metastatic non-small-cell lung cancer. The CDR3 consists of 19 residues. The chain joins TRBV21-1 to TRBJ2-6; TRBD1, the table's D call, lacks a check against the DNA. TRBV21-1 is a documented pseudogene. The starting material was peripheral blood, obtained from a patient treated with radiotherapy plus ipilimumab. This receptor was obtained from a human donor with non-small cell lung cancer whose response to radiotherapy plus ipilimumab could not be evaluated. Some clones in this sample may be carry-over from other donors' samples. The CDR3 loop is CASSGGGGQGLSGANVLTF. CDR3 sequence (DNA): TGTGCCAGCAGCGGAGGGGGGGGACAGGGACTATCTGGGGCCAACGTCCTGACTTTC.